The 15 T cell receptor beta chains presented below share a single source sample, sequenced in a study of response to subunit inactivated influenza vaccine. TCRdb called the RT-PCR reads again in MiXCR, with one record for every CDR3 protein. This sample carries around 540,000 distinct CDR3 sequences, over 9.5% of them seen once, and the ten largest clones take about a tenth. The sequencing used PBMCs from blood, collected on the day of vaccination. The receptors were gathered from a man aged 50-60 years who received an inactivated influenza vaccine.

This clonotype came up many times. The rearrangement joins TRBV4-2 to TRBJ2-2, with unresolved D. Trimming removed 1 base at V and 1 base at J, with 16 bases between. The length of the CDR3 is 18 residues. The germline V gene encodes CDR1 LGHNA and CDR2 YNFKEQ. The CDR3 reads CASSQVPVRGENTGELFF. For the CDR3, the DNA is TGTGCCAGCAGCCAAGTCCCGGTAAGAGGAGAGAACACCGGGGAGCTGTTTTTT.

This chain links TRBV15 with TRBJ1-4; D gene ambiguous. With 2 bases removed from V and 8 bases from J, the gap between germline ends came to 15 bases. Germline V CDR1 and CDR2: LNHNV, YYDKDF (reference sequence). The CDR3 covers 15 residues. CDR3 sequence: CATSRLILGGEKLFF. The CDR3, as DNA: TGTGCCACCAGCAGACTAATACTGGGAGGCGAAAAACTGTTTTTT.

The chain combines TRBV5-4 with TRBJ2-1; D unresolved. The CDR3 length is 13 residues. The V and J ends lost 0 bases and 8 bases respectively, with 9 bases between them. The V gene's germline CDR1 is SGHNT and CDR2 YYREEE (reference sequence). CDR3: CASSLAQADEQFF. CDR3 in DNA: TGTGCCAGCAGCTTGGCTCAAGCCGATGAGCAGTTCTTC.

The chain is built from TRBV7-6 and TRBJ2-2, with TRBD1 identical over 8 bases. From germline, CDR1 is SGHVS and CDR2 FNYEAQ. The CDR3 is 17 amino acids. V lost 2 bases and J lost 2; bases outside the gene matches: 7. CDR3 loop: CASSLRQGAVNTGELFF. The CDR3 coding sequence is TGTGCCAGCAGCTTACGTCAGGGGGCAGTTAACACCGGGGAGCTGTTTTTT. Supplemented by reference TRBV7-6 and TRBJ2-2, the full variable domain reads GAGVSQSPRYKVTKRGQDVALRCDPISGHVSLYWYRQALGQGPEFLTYFNYEAQQDKSGLPNDRFSAERPEGSISTLTIQRTEQRDSAMYRCASSLRQGAVNTGELFFGEGSRLTVL.

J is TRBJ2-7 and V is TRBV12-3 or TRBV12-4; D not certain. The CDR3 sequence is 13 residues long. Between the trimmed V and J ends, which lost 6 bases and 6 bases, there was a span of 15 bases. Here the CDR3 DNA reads TGTGCCAGCAGCCCGCTACAGCGCGTCGAGCAGTACTTC. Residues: CASSPLQRVEQYF.

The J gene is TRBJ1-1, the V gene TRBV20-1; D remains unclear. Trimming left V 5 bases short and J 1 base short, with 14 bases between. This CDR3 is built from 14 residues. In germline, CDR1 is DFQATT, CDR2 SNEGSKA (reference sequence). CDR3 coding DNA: TGCAGTGCTCCCACGTTGGAGAAGAACACTGAAGCTTTCTTT. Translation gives CSAPTLEKNTEAFF.

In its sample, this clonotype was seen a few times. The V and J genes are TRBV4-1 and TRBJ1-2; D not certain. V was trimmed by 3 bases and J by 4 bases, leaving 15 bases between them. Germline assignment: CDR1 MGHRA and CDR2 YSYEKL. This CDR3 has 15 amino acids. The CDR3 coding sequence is TGCGCCAGCAGCCAGGAAGGGAAACGGCCCTATGGCTACACCTTC. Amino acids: CASSQEGKRPYGYTF.

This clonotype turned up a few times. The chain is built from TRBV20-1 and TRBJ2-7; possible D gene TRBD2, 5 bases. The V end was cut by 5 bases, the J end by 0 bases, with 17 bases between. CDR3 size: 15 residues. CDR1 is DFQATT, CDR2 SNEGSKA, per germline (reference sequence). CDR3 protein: CSAFLGLAGSYEQYF. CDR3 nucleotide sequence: TGCAGTGCTTTCCTCGGCCTAGCCGGCTCCTACGAGCAGTACTTC.

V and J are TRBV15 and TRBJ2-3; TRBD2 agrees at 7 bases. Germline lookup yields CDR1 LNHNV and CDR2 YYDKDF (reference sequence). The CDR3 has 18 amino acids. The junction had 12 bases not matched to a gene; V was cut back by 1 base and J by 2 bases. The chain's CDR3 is CATSRVPITLADTDTQYF. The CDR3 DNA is TGTGCCACCAGCAGAGTACCAATAACTCTAGCGGACACAGATACGCAGTATTTT.

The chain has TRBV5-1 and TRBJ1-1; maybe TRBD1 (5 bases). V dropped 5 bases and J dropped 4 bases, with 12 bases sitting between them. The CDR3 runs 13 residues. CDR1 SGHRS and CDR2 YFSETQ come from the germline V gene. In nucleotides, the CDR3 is TGCGCCAGCAGTCCAGGGCACAGCACTGAAGCTTTCTTT. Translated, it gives CASSPGHSTEAFF.

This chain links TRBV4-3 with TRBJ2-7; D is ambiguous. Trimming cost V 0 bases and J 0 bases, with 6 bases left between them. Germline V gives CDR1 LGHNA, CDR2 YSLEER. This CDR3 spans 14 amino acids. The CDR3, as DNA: TGCGCCAGCAGCCAAGATAATTACTCCTACGAGCAGTACTTC. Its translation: CASSQDNYSYEQYF.

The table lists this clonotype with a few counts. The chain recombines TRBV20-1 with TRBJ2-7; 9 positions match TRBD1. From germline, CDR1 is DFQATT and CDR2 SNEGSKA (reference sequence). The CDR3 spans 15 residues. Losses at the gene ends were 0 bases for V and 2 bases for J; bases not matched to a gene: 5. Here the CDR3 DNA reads TGCAGTGCTAGAGAAACCGGGACAGGGCCCTACGAGCAGTACTTC. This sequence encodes CSARETGTGPYEQYF.

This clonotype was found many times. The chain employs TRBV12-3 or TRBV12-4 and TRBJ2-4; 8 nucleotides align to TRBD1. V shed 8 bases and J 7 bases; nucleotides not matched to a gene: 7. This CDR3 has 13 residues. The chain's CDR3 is CASGGTGGNIQYF. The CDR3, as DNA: TGTGCCAGCGGCGGGACAGGAGGCAACATTCAGTACTTC.

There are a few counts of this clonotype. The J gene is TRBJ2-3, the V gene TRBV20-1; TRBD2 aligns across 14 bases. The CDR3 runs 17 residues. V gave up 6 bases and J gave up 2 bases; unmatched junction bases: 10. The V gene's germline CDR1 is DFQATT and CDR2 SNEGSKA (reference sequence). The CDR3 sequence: CSAAGGTSGSLTDTQYF. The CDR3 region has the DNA TGCAGTGCCGCTGGTGGGACTAGCGGGAGTCTCACAGATACGCAGTATTTT.

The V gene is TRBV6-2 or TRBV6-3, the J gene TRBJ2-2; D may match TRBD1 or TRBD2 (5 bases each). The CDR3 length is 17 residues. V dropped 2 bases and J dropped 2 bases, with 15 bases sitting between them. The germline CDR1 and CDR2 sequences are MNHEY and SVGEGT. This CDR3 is CASSYASPGPNTGELFF. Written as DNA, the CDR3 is TGTGCCAGCAGTTACGCTTCCCCGGGGCCAAACACCGGGGAGCTGTTTTTT.